This TCR beta chain was found in a study of shared clonotypes between healthy human individuals. Study-wide background: A donor's plate count was three for CD4 naive and three for CD4 memory; CD8 naive had two and CD8 memory one.

Regarding the study as a whole: Rarefaction analysis demonstrated incomplete sorted-subset sequencing notwithstanding large depth. Larger estimated richness was generally recorded for naive subsets relative to memory subsets.

Concerning this clone itself: Its antigen is undetermined. Additional DNA sequences in this sample encode the identical CDR3.

Germline loops: CDR1 SNHLY, CDR2 FYNNEI. This CDR3 has 15 residues. V was trimmed by 5 bases and J by 0 bases, leaving 10 bases between them. In the original analysis: Filtering of immunoSEQ junctional sequences could not match full-length read filtering. TCRdb's copy holds only in-frame clones and misses some; the assay was immunoSEQ multiplex PCR. V and J calls and clone size come straight from that table; D and trimming were deduced from the DNA. The table records approximately 720,000 clones, 72% of them present only once. Sequencing input: memory CD4+ T cells sorted from blood. Subset of the sample: CD45RA-negative fraction. This clonotype was sampled from a young woman in good health. The chain is built from TRBV2 and TRBJ2-2; the D gene is possibly TRBD1 (6 bases). The CDR3 bases are TGTGCCAGCAGTACCGGGACAACGAACACCGGGGAGCTGTTTTTT. Protein sequence: CASSTGTTNTGELFF.